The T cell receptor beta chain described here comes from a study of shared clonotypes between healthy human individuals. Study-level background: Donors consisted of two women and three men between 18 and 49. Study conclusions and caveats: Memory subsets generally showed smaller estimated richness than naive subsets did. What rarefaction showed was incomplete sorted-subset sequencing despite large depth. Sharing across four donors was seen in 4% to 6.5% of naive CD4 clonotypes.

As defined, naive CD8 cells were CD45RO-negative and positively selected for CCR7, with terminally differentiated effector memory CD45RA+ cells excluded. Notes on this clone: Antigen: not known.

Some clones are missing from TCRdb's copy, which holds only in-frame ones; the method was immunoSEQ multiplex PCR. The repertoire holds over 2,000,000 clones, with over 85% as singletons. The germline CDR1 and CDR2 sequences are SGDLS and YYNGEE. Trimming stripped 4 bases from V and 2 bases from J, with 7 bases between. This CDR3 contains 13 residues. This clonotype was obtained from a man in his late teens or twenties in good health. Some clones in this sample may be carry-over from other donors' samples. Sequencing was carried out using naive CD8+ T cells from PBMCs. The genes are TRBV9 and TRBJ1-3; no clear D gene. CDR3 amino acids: CASSPSAGNTIYF. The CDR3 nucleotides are TGTGCCAGCAGCCCCAGTGCTGGAAACACCATATATTTT.